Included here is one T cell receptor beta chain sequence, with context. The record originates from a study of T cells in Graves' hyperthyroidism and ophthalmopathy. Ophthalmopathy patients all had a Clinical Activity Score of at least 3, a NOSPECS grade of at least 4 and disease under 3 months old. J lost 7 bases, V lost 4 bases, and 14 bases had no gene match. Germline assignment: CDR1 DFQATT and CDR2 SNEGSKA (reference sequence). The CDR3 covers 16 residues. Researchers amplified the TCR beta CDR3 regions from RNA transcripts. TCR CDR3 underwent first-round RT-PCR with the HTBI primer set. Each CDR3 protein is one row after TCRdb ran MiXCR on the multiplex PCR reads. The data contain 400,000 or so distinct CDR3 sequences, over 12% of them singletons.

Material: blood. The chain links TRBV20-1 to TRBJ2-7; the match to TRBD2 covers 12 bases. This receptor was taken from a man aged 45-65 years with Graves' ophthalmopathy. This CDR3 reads CSAKRLAGATYNEQYF. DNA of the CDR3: TGCAGTGCTAAGAGACTAGCGGGAGCCACCTACAATGAGCAGTACTTC.